This T cell receptor beta chain was obtained from a study of beta chain features in type 1 diabetes. Reverse transcribing all isolated RNA meant expressed TCRB transcripts were sequenced. TCRdb keeps only in-frame clones here, not all; method: immunoSEQ multiplex PCR. The sample holds 300,000 to 400,000 clones, 7% to 9% seen once. V dropped 5 bases and J dropped 4; count of bases not matched to a gene: 24. The CDR3 is made up of 23 amino acids. The V gene's germline CDR1 is SGHTA and CDR2 FQGTGA. Only a few counts were recorded for this clone. V usage is TRBV7-3 and J usage is TRBJ2-6; 12 bases are a match to TRBD1. Material for sequencing was central memory CD4+ T cells from blood. This TCR was sampled from a woman aged 18 to 35 in good health. The CDR3 protein is CASSLKLAPTRGQGAVGANVLTF. The CDR3 DNA sequence: TGTGCCAGCAGCCTAAAACTGGCCCCAACTAGGGGACAGGGGGCTGTGGGGGCCAACGTCCTGACTTTC. Full variable domain (remainder filled in from reference TRBV7-3 and TRBJ2-6): GAGVSQTPSNKVTEKGKYVELRCDPISGHTALYWYRQSLGQGPEFLIYFQGTGAADDSGLPNDRFFAVRPEGSVSTLKIQRTERGDSAVYLCASSLKLAPTRGQGAVGANVLTFGAGSRLTVL.